This T cell receptor (beta chain) was identified in a study of blood T cell repertoires in COVID-19. Here immunoSEQ multiplex PCR was the method, and the copy in TCRdb shows in-frame clones only, minus some. The data contain 90,000 to 100,000 clones, around 86% of them singletons. Germline CDR1 is MGHRA and CDR2 is YSYEKL. V lost 1 base and J 1 base, leaving 14 bases between the germline ends. The CDR3 has 17 amino acids. Sequencing was performed on peripheral blood. This clonotype was sampled from a man aged 55 to 70 with COVID-19, enrolled during active disease. The chain couples TRBV4-1 to TRBJ1-5; D gene uncertain. The CDR3 loop reads CASSQVHIVFSNQPQHF. The CDR3 nucleotides are TGCGCCAGCAGCCAAGTTCACATCGTATTCAGCAATCAGCCCCAGCATTTT.